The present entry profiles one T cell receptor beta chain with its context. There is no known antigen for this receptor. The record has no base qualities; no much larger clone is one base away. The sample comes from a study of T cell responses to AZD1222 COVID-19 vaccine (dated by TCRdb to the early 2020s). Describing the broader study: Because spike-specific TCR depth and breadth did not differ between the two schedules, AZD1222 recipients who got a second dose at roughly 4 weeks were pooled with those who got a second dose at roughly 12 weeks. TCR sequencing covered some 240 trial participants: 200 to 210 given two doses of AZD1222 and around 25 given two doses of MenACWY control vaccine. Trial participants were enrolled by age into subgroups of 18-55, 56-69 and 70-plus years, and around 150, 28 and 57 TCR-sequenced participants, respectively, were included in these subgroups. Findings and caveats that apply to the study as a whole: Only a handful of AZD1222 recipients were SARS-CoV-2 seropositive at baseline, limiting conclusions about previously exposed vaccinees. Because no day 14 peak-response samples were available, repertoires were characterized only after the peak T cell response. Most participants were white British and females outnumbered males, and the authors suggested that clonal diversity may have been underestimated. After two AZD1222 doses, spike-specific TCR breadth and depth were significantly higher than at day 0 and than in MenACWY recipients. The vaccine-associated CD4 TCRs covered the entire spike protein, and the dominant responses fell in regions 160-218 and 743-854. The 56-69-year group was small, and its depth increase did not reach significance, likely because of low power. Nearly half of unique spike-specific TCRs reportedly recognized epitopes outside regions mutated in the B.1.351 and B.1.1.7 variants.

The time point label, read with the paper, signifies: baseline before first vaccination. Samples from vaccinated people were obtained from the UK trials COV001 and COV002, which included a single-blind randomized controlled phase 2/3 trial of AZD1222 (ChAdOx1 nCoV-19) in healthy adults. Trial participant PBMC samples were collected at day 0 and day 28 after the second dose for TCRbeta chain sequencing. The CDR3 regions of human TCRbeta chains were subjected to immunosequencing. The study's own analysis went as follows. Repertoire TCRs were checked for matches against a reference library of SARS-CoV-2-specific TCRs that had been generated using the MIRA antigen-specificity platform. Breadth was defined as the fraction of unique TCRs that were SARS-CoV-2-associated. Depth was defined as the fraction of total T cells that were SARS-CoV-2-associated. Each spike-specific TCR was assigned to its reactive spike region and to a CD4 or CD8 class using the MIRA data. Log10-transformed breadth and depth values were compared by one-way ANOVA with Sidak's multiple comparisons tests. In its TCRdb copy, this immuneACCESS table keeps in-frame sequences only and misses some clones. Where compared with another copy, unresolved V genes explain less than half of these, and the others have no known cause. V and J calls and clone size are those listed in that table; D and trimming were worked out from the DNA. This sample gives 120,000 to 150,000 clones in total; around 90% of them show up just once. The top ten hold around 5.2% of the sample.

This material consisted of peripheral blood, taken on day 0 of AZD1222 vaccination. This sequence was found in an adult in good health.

The DNA sequence reads TGTGCCAGCAACCTCCCCGGGGCGGGTGGAAACACCATATATTTT. This encodes CASNLPGAGGNTIYF. The rearranged segments are TRBV6-1 and TRBJ1-3; the D gene is perhaps TRBD1, from 5 matching bases. The CDR3 runs 15 amino acids, cysteine and phenylalanine included. Just CDR3 DNA is preserved here, 45 bases in frame from base 1. CDR1 MNHNS and CDR2 SASEGT are derived from the germline V gene. Trimming removed 7 bases from V and 3 bases from J, leaving 16 bases between the germline ends.